This TCR beta chain comes out of a study of early T cells in non-severe SARS-CoV-2 infection. The CDR3 covers 14 residues. From germline, CDR1 is SGHNT and CDR2 YYREEE (reference sequence). J lost 3 bases, V lost 4 bases, and 5 bases had no gene match. This clonotype was detected many times. MiXCR, run by TCRdb on the 5' RACE reads, gives a single entry per CDR3 protein. This sample yields more than 65,000 distinct CDR3 sequences, of which around 15% are seen a single time; 1.4% belongs to the top ten. The chain recombines TRBV5-4 with TRBJ2-7; 9 bases match TRBD1. The sequencing sample was made of whole blood. The sequence came from an adult who was a healthcare worker with PCR-confirmed SARS-CoV-2 infection or an uninfected control (not recorded which). The CDR3 here is CASSPGQGRYEQYF. CDR3 DNA sequence: TGTGCCAGCAGCCCGGGACAGGGACGCTACGAGCAGTACTTC.